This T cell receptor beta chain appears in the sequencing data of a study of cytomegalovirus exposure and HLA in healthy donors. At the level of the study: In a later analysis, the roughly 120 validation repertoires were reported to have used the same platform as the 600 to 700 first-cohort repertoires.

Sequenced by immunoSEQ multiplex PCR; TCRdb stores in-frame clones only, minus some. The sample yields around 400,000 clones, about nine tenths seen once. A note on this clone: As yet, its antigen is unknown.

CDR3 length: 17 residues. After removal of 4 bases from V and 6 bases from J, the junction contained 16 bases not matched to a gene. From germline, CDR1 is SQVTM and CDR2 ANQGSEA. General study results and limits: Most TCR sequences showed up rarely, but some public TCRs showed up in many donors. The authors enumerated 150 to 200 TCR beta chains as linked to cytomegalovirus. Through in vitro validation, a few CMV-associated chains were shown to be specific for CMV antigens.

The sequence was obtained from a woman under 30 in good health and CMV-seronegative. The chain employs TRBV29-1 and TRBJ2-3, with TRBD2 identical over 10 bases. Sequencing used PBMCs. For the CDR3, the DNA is TGCAGCGTTGTGCCCCTAGCGGGAGTCCCGGGGTGGGATACGCAGTATTTT. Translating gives CSVVPLAGVPGWDTQYF.